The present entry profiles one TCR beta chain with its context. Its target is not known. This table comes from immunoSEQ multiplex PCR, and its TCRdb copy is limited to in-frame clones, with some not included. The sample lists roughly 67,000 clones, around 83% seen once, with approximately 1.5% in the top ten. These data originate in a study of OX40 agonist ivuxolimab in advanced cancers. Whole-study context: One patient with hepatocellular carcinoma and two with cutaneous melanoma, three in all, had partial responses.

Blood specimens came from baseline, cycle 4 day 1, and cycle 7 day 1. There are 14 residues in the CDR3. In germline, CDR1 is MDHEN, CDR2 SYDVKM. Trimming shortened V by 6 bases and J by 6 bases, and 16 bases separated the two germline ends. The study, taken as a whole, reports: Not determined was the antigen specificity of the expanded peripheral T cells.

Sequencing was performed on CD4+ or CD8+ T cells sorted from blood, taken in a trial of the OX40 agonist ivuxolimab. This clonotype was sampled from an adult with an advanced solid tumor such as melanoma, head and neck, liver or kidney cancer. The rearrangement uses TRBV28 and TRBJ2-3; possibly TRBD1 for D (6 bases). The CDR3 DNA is TGTGCCAGCAGCCGGGACACCCTCAAGGATACGCAGTATTTT. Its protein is CASSRDTLKDTQYF.